The 23 T cell receptor beta chains reported below all come from one sample, sequenced in a study of glioma-infiltrating T cells. Amplification of TCR alpha and beta CDR3 regions from RNA used iRepertoire nested multiplex PCR. One entry per CDR3 protein results from TCRdb running MiXCR on the multiplex PCR reads. Of 45,000 or so distinct CDR3 sequences listed, around 22% are singletons. The sample was glioma tissue, nonneoplastic brain tissue, or PBMCs (not recorded which). The receptors derive from a human donor with low-grade glioma or glioblastoma, undergoing nonglioma brain surgery, or in good health (not recorded which).

This chain uses TRBV5-1 with TRBJ2-3; D not certain. Germline V lookup: CDR1 SGHRS, CDR2 YFSETQ. There are 14 residues in the CDR3. V was trimmed by 1 base and J by 1 base, leaving 7 bases between them. CDR3 protein: CASSLLSRTDTQYF. CDR3 sequence (DNA): TGCGCCAGCAGCTTGTTATCTCGCACAGATACGCAGTATTTT.

For this clonotype: A read error is possible here, since a much larger clone lies one base away. J is TRBJ2-3 and V is TRBV27; 11 bases line up with TRBD2. Germline assignment: CDR1 MNHEY and CDR2 SMNVEV (reference sequence). The CDR3 loop spans 16 amino acids. Losses at the gene ends were 3 bases for V and 9 bases for J; bases not matched to a gene: 11. This CDR3 reads CASSLPSGRLSGTQYF. The CDR3 nucleotides read TGTGCCAGCAGTTTGCCTAGCGGGAGGTTAAGTGGAACGCAGTATTTT.

A word on this clonotype: It may be a read error: a sequence one base away is much more abundant. The chain employs TRBV5-4 and TRBJ1-1; tentative D call: TRBD1 (5 bases). This CDR3 has 14 residues. The V end lost 6 bases, the J end lost 0 bases, and 12 bases lay between the germline ends. Germline V gene sequence: CDR1 SGHNT, CDR2 YYREEE (reference sequence). In DNA, the CDR3 is TGTGCCAGCACCTCTCGGGGGGTGAACACTGAAGCTTTCTTT. This codes for CASTSRGVNTEAFF. Full variable domain (outside the CDR3, taken from reference TRBV5-4 and TRBJ1-1): ETGVTQSPTHLIKTRGQQVTLRCSSQSGHNTVSWYQQALGQGPQFIFQYYREEENGRGNFPPRFSGLQFPNYSSELNVNALELDDSALYLCASTSRGVNTEAFFGQGTRLTVV.

The table lists this clonotype with many counts. The V gene is TRBV6-1, the J gene TRBJ2-7, with D possibly being TRBD2 (6 bases). CDR3 length: 16 amino acids. CDR1 MNHNS and CDR2 SASEGT come from the germline V gene. V shed 3 bases and J shed 3 bases, with 18 bases lying between them. The chain's CDR3 is CASSDSLGGILYEQYF. The CDR3 nucleotides read TGTGCCAGCAGTGATTCGCTGGGGGGAATCCTCTACGAGCAGTACTTC.

The rearrangement links TRBV3-1 to TRBJ2-7, with 9 bases matching TRBD1. J gave up 4 bases and V 1 base, and 8 bases lay outside the gene matches. Germline loops: CDR1 LGHDT, CDR2 YNNKEL (reference sequence). The CDR3 length is 16 residues. The CDR3 protein is CASSQAGQGKEYEQYF. CDR3 nucleotides: TGTGCCAGCAGCCAAGCCGGACAGGGGAAGGAATACGAGCAGTACTTC.

In the case of this clonotype: This may arise from a read error, as a much more abundant clone is one base away. The chain couples TRBV12-3 or TRBV12-4 to TRBJ2-1, with 9 bases identical to TRBD2. This CDR3 is 15 amino acids long. The CDR3 nucleotides read TGTGCCAGCAGTCCCCTGGGGACTAGCTACAATAAGCAGTTCTTC. It yields the protein CASSPLGTSYNKQFF.

The chain employs TRBV5-6 and TRBJ2-7, with TRBD2 identical over 8 bases. This CDR3 is built from 15 residues. The V gene's germline CDR1 is SGHDT and CDR2 YYEEEE. V trimming: 4 bases; J trimming: 1 base; junction bases outside the gene matches: 7. CDR3 nucleotides: TGTGCCAGCAGCCCGGGACTAGAATGGTCCTACGAGCAGTACTTC. It is translated as CASSPGLEWSYEQYF.

This clonotype appeared a few times. A read error is possible here, since a much larger clone lies one base away. The chain employs TRBV9 and TRBJ2-7, with TRBD2 identical over 8 bases. V dropped 4 bases and J dropped 0; count of bases not matched to a gene: 6. Germline values: CDR1 SGDLS, CDR2 YYNGEE. The CDR3 contains 15 residues. This CDR3 is CASSPGGTSSYEQYF. CDR3 sequence (DNA): TGTGCCAGCAGCCCGGGGGGGACGAGCTCCTACGAGCAGTACTTC.

This chain uses TRBV5-6 with TRBJ1-3, with D perhaps TRBD1 (6 bases). CDR3 length: 15 amino acids. Trimming removed 4 bases from V and 0 bases from J, with 11 bases in between. Germline assignment: CDR1 SGHDT and CDR2 YYEEEE. The CDR3 DNA reads as TGTGCCAGCAGCGCAACAGGGAACTCTGGAAACACCATATATTTT. It encodes CASSATGNSGNTIYF.

This clonotype came up many times. V and J are TRBV19 and TRBJ1-2; 7 nucleotides line up with TRBD1. Germline V lookup: CDR1 LNHDA, CDR2 SQIVND (reference sequence). The CDR3 is 14 amino acids. V shed 4 bases and J 1 base; nucleotides not matched to a gene: 3. CDR3 sequence (DNA): TGTGCCAGTAGTAGGGGACAGCTTAACTATGGCTACACCTTC. This sequence encodes CASSRGQLNYGYTF.

This clonotype was seen many times. The V call is TRBV4-2, the J call TRBJ2-3; D not certain. The CDR3 extends over 15 amino acids. V lost 0 bases and J lost 2, with 9 bases in between. CDR1 and CDR2 from the germline V gene are LGHNA and YNFKEQ. CDR3: CASSQEHLITDTQYF. DNA for the CDR3: TGTGCCAGCAGCCAAGAACATCTGATCACAGATACGCAGTATTTT.

The sample holds many counts of this clonotype. V is TRBV7-2 and J is TRBJ2-3, with TRBD2 matching over 13 bases. V lost 3 bases and J lost 1; bases outside the gene matches: 4. In germline, CDR1 is SGHTA, CDR2 FQGNSA. CDR3 length: 17 amino acids. In DNA form, the CDR3 reads TGTGCCAGCAGCTTTACTAGCGGGGGGGCTGGCACAGATACGCAGTATTTT. Translation: CASSFTSGGAGTDTQYF.

This clonotype was counted at least ten times. The V gene is TRBV20-1, the J gene TRBJ1-2; no firm D call. The CDR3 totals 12 residues. The V and J ends lost 3 bases and 6 bases respectively, with 11 bases between them. Per the germline V gene, CDR1 is DFQATT and CDR2 is SNEGSKA (reference sequence). The CDR3 is CSASSSYDGYTF. In DNA, the CDR3 is TGCAGTGCTAGTAGTAGTTATGATGGCTACACCTTC.

This clonotype showed up many times. This chain connects TRBV27 to TRBJ2-5; unclear D gene. CDR1 and CDR2 from the germline V gene are MNHEY and SMNVEV (reference sequence). Trimming cost V 3 bases and J 2 bases, with 10 bases left between them. This CDR3 spans 14 amino acids. In DNA form, the CDR3 reads TGTGCCAGCAGTTTGAATTGGGGTCAAGAGACCCAGTACTTC. It codes for CASSLNWGQETQYF.

The table lists this clonotype with many counts. The chain employs TRBV28 and TRBJ2-3; 12 nucleotides align to TRBD2. V was pared by 6 bases and J by 5 bases, with 6 bases of the junction left unmatched. The CDR3 is 15 residues long. In germline, CDR1 is MDHEN, CDR2 SYDVKM. This chain's CDR3 is CASSRGLAGKDTQYF. The CDR3 DNA follows: TGTGCCAGCAGCAGGGGACTAGCGGGCAAAGATACGCAGTATTTT.

This clonotype has at least ten counts. The chain has TRBV6-1 and TRBJ1-4; weak D call: TRBD1 (5 bases). CDR1 is MNHNS and CDR2 is SASEGT in the germline V gene. V was clipped by 3 bases and J by 4 bases, with 12 bases between them. The CDR3 spans 15 residues. The CDR3 loop is CASSELTDFNEKLFF. The CDR3 nucleotides read TGTGCCAGCAGTGAGCTGACAGACTTTAATGAAAAACTGTTTTTT.

Notes on this clonotype: This may be a read error: a much more frequent sequence differs by one nucleotide. The chain employs TRBV5-1 and TRBJ1-1; D is unclear. Germline lookup yields CDR1 SGHRS and CDR2 YFSETQ. The CDR3 loop spans 13 amino acids. Here the CDR3 DNA reads TGCGCCGGCAGCTTGACGGAGAACACTGAAGCTTTCTTT. Encoded protein: CAGSLTENTEAFF.

V usage is TRBV27 and J usage is TRBJ1-1; D unclear. Trimming shortened V by 4 bases and J by 0 bases, and 12 bases separated the two germline ends. From germline, CDR1 is MNHEY and CDR2 SMNVEV (reference sequence). The CDR3 has 15 amino acids. The CDR3 is CASSWSWQMNTEAFF. In DNA, the CDR3 is TGTGCCAGCAGTTGGTCATGGCAGATGAACACTGAAGCTTTCTTT.

This clonotype was picked up one time. A much larger clone differs by one base, so this may be a read error. DNA of the CDR3: TGCAGCGTCCAGGGGTACGCTAATCAGCCCCAGCATTTT. This encodes CSVQGYANQPQHF. V is TRBV29-1 and J is TRBJ1-5; TRBD1 is a possible D gene (6 bases). V was pared by 6 bases and J by 4 bases, with 13 bases between. The CDR3 is made up of 13 amino acids. Germline V lookup: CDR1 SQVTM, CDR2 ANQGSEA. The variable domain in full, completed from reference TRBV29-1 and TRBJ1-5, reads SAVISQKPSRDICQRGTSLTIQCQVDSQVTMMFWYRQQPGQSLTLIATANQGSEATYESGFVIDKFPISRPNLTFSTLTVSNMSPEDSSIYLCSVQGYANQPQHFGDGTRLSIL.

Sample share makes this clonotype medium-sized (0.01 to 0.1%). This chain connects TRBV6-2 or TRBV6-3 to TRBJ2-1; the D gene could be TRBD1 or TRBD2 (5 bases each). Germline V gene sequence: CDR1 MNHEY, CDR2 SVGEGT. V was shortened by 4 bases and J by 6 bases, with 10 bases between the two germline ends. The CDR3 spans 13 residues. The CDR3 protein is CASSSGAGNEQFF. The CDR3 DNA is TGTGCCAGCAGTTCCGGGGCGGGCAATGAGCAGTTCTTC.

This clonotype was observed at least ten times. The V gene is TRBV20-1, the J gene TRBJ2-7; the D gene is possibly TRBD2 (5 bases). Germline CDR1 DFQATT, CDR2 SNEGSKA (reference sequence). V was shortened by 2 bases and J by 5 bases, with 10 bases between the two germline ends. The CDR3 spans 12 residues. DNA for the CDR3: TGCAGTGCTAGAAAACTAGGTAACGAGCAGTACTTC. Translation gives CSARKLGNEQYF.

This clonotype was observed many times. The chain couples TRBV7-6 to TRBJ2-7, with D perhaps TRBD1 (7 bases). Germline assignment: CDR1 SGHVS and CDR2 FNYEAQ. This CDR3 contains 16 residues. The V end was cut by 5 bases, the J end by 6 bases, with 23 bases between. Written as DNA, the CDR3 is TGTGCCAGCAGCCCGGGCCAGGGGGGTTCTAGTAGCGAGCAGTACTTC. Translated: CASSPGQGGSSSEQYF.

This clonotype was counted ten times or more. The chain recombines TRBV28 with TRBJ2-1; D is unclear. The V end was cut by 2 bases, the J end by 12 bases, with 8 bases between. Looked up from germline, CDR1 is MDHEN and CDR2 is SYDVKM. This CDR3 has 11 amino acids. CDR3 in amino acids: CASSLKDPQFF. The CDR3 DNA is TGTGCCAGCAGTTTAAAGGACCCGCAGTTCTTC. Filled out from reference TRBV28 and TRBJ2-1, the complete variable domain reads DVKVTQSSRYLVKRTGEKVFLECVQDMDHENMFWYRQDPGLGLRLIYFSYDVKMKEKGDIPEGYSVSREKKERFSLILESASTNQTSMYLCASSLKDPQFFGPGTRLTVL.